Below are 15 T cell receptor beta chains sequenced from a single sample in a study of radiation and T cells in renal cell carcinoma. The protocol was immunoSEQ multiplex PCR, while the TCRdb copy is restricted to in-frame clones and leaves out a portion. The data show about 130,000 clones, roughly 80% seen once. Time point here: baseline pretreatment blood. Sample treatment: 15 Gy SBRT to primary tumor, nephrectomy 4 weeks later. The specimen comprised blood, sampled from a patient whose treatment included radiotherapy and nephrectomy. Source of these receptors: a woman in her sixties with renal cell carcinoma.

This clone was seen only once. The rearrangement joins TRBV2 to TRBJ2-3, with D uncertain. Germline V gene lookup returns CDR1 SNHLY and CDR2 FYNNEI. Trimming cost V 7 bases and J 1 base, with 9 bases left between them. This CDR3 has 13 residues. CDR3 DNA sequence: TGTGCCAGCAACCCAGTGGGCACAGATACGCAGTATTTT. Amino acid sequence: CASNPVGTDTQYF.

CDR3 region: CASSVAGGPYEQYF. The CDR3 DNA follows: TGTGCCAGTAGCGTAGCGGGAGGGCCTTACGAGCAGTACTTC. The genes are TRBV19 and TRBJ2-5; 11 bases agree with TRBD2. With the DNA end fitting TRBJ2-7 better, the J assignment may be wrong. The CDR3 contains 14 residues. CDR1 LNHDA and CDR2 SQIVND come from the germline V gene (reference sequence).

V usage is TRBV5-8 and J usage is TRBJ2-3, with D unresolved. This CDR3 contains 17 residues. The V gene's germline CDR1 is SGHTS and CDR2 YDEGEE. V was pared by 0 bases and J by 0 bases, with 14 bases between. DNA for the CDR3: TGTGCCAGCAGCTTGGGGTTACAACCGACTAGCACAGATACGCAGTATTTT. Translating it yields CASSLGLQPTSTDTQYF.

The chain joins TRBV19 to TRBJ2-7, with D possibly matching TRBD1 (8 bases). The CDR3 totals 14 residues. V shed 4 bases and J shed 2 bases, with 12 bases lying between them. The germline gives CDR1 LNHDA, CDR2 SQIVND (reference sequence). Here the CDR3 DNA reads TGTGCCAGTAGTAGGACAGGGAGGGCCTACGAGCAGTACTTC. The encoded protein is CASSRTGRAYEQYF.

A remark on this clone: Sequence at one end of the junction differs from germline and may be a read error. The genes are TRBV14 and TRBJ2-6; a weak D match, TRBD1 (6 bases). The CDR3 is 18 residues long. CDR1 and CDR2 from the germline V gene are SGHDN and FVKESK. CDR3: CASSQLTGAGSGANVLIF. DNA of the CDR3: TGTGCCAGCAGCCAATTGACAGGAGCCGGCTCTGGGGCCAACGTCCTGATTTTC. Based on the CDR3 plus reference TRBV14 and TRBJ2-6, the full variable domain is EAGVTQFPSHSVIEKGQTVTLRCDPISGHDNLYWYRRVMGKEIKFLLHFVKESKQDESGMPNNRFLAERTGGTYSTLKVQPAELEDSGVYFCASSQLTGAGSGANVLIFGAGSRLTVL.

This chain joins TRBV6-5 and TRBJ1-2, with D tentatively TRBD1 (6 bases). The CDR3 is 13 residues long. Germline-derived CDR1 and CDR2 are MNHEY and SVGAGI. Trimming left V 2 bases short and J 3 bases short, with 7 bases between. The CDR3 sequence is CASSYRGHYGYTF. CDR3 DNA: TGTGCCAGCAGTTACCGGGGGCACTATGGCTACACCTTC.

The sample holds one count of this clone. The gene calls are TRBV30 and TRBJ1-2; 7 nucleotides match TRBD1. The CDR3 totals 14 residues. V lost 1 base and J lost 0; bases outside the gene matches: 2. The germline gives CDR1 GTSNPN, CDR2 SVGIG (reference sequence). CDR3 sequence reads: CAWSGDRANYGYTF. The DNA for the CDR3 is TGTGCCTGGAGTGGGGACAGAGCTAACTATGGCTACACCTTC.

This chain connects TRBV2 to TRBJ2-7; D ambiguous. Trimming took off 7 bases at V and 2 bases at J, with 15 bases between the two ends. Germline lookup yields CDR1 SNHLY and CDR2 FYNNEI. The CDR3 extends over 14 amino acids. CDR3 coding DNA: TGTGCCAGCATCCGTTTGAAGGGAACCTACGAGCAGTACTTC. This sequence encodes CASIRLKGTYEQYF.

The chain has TRBV6-5 and TRBJ2-3; D is perhaps TRBD1 (5 bases). Between the trimmed V and J ends, which lost 2 bases and 1 base, there was a span of 10 bases. The CDR3 runs to 15 residues. Germline lookup yields CDR1 MNHEY and CDR2 SVGAGI. CDR3 DNA: TGTGCCAGCAGTTACCAGGGCGCCCGCACAGATACGCAGTATTTT. It yields the protein CASSYQGARTDTQYF.

This clone has only a few counts. The chain joins TRBV2 to TRBJ2-7; D uncertain. Germline CDR1 reads SNHLY; CDR2 reads FYNNEI. The CDR3 sequence is 13 residues long. Trimming removed 6 bases from V and 0 bases from J, with 9 bases in between. CDR3 amino acids: CASRTFSSYEQYF. The CDR3 nucleotides read TGTGCCAGCAGGACCTTCAGCTCCTACGAGCAGTACTTC.

J is TRBJ2-2 and V is TRBV7-3; no firm D call. Trimming pared 6 bases from V and 1 base from J, leaving 6 bases between. Per the germline V gene, CDR1 is SGHTA and CDR2 is FQGTGA. This CDR3 has 13 residues. The CDR3 DNA sequence: TGTGCCAGCAGTAAGGGGAACACCGGGGAGCTGTTTTTT. This sequence encodes CASSKGNTGELFF.

This clone was seen only a few times. DNA of the CDR3: TGTGCCAGCAGCGTAGGCTTCAGGGGCCCAGCCTACAATGAGCAGTTCTTC. This sequence encodes CASSVGFRGPAYNEQFF. The chain uses TRBV9 and TRBJ2-1; D is perhaps TRBD1 (6 bases). Deletions cut 0 bases from V and 2 bases from J, with 15 bases between. The CDR3 length is 17 residues. Germline V gene data show CDR1 as SGDLS and CDR2 as YYNGEE.

The chain uses TRBV7-2 and TRBJ2-5; 13 nucleotides align to TRBD2. TRBJ2-7 explains the end of the DNA better; the J call may be wrong. Germline CDR1 SGHTA, CDR2 FQGNSA. The CDR3 loop spans 17 amino acids. In DNA, the CDR3 is TGTGCCAGCAGCCCCTCCACTGGACTAGCGGGAGCCTACGAGCAGTACTTC. Protein: CASSPSTGLAGAYEQYF.

The chain is built from TRBV19 and TRBJ2-2, with no clear D. Trimming shortened V by 3 bases and J by 6 bases, and 8 bases separated the two germline ends. CDR1 and CDR2 from the germline V gene are LNHDA and SQIVND (reference sequence). The CDR3 consists of 13 residues. The CDR3 here is CASSIGVSGELFF. DNA of the CDR3: TGTGCCAGTAGTATTGGTGTGTCCGGGGAGCTGTTTTTT.

The chain links TRBV29-1 to TRBJ1-2, with TRBD1 identical over 9 bases. The ends lost 5 bases at V and 4 bases at J; junction bases unmatched: 8. In germline, CDR1 is SQVTM, CDR2 ANQGSEA. The CDR3 consists of 14 residues. This CDR3 reads CSVLRTGDGYGYTF. The CDR3 DNA follows: TGCAGCGTTTTACGGACAGGGGATGGCTATGGCTACACCTTC.